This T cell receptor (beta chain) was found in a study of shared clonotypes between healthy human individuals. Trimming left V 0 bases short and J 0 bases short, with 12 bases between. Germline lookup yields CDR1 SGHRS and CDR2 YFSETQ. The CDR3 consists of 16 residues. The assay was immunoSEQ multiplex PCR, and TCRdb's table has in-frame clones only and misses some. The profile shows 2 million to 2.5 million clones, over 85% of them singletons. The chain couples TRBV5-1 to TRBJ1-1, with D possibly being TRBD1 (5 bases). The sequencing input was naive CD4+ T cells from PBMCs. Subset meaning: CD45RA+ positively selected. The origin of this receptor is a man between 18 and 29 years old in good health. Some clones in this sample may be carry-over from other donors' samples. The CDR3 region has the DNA TGCGCCAGCAGCTTGGTAGTGACAGAAATGAACACTGAAGCTTTCTTT. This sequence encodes CASSLVVTEMNTEAFF.